This record covers a single TCR beta chain. Its antigen is not known. The entry originates in a study of response to subunit inactivated influenza vaccine. Study conclusions and caveats: T cells newly recruited by each seasonal influenza vaccination are few, the authors suggested.

TCRdb fed the RT-PCR reads into MiXCR, producing one record per CDR3 protein. The data show a few hundred thousand distinct CDR3 sequences, 21% seen once. Germline lookup yields CDR1 GTSNPN and CDR2 SVGIG (reference sequence). Deletions cut 6 bases from V and 0 bases from J, with 14 bases between. This CDR3 has 14 amino acids. J is TRBJ1-1 and V is TRBV30, with D uncertain. This TCR was sampled from a man aged 45 to 75 who received an inactivated influenza vaccine. The sample consisted of PBMCs from blood, taken less than 22 months after vaccination. The DNA of the CDR3 is TGTGCCTGTACGAACCGGCCCATGAACACTGAAGCTTTCTTT. It is translated as CACTNRPMNTEAFF.